Listed below are T cell receptor beta chains from one sample, sequenced in a study of T cell repertoires in aging, cancer and after chemotherapy. A single record per CDR3 protein comes from TCRdb applying MiXCR to the multiplex PCR reads. The sample holds roughly 10,000 distinct CDR3 sequences, 25% to 30% seen once. The sequenced sample consisted of blood. Every receptor here comes from a human donor in good health. Both conserved end residues are part of each CDR3. D genes are given only for firm matches. Clone size appears in some rows only: once, few, many, or a class for an expanded clone.

medium-sized,.,TRBJ2-1,TRBV29-1,CSVVRDEQFF,TGCAGCGTTGTTAGGGATGAGCAGTTCTTC
few,.,TRBJ2-1,TRBV20-1,CSAGWSIESYNEQFF,TGCAGTGCCGGTTGGAGTATCGAATCCTACAATGAGCAGTTCTTC
.,TRBD1,TRBJ2-5,TRBV20-1,CSARDRDSLLRETQYF,TGCAGTGCTAGAGATCGGGACAGCCTCCTCCGGGAGACCCAGTACTTC
medium-sized,.,TRBJ2-1,TRBV29-1,CSVEFGQQQFF,TGCAGCGTTGAATTCGGTCAACAGCAGTTCTTC
.,.,TRBJ2-1,TRBV10-1,CASSEGEEGNEQFF,TGCGCCAGCAGTGAAGGGGAGGAAGGCAATGAGCAGTTCTTC
.,.,TRBJ1-5,TRBV6-1,CASSYTQGGRNQPQHF,TGTGCCAGCAGTTACACCCAAGGGGGGCGGAATCAGCCCCAGCATTTT
.,.,TRBJ2-5,TRBV14,CASSQGRVGLETQYF,TGTGCCAGCAGCCAAGGCCGCGTCGGGCTCGAGACCCAGTACTTC
medium-sized,.,TRBJ2-5,TRBV19,CASSIPSTGETQYF,TGTGCCAGTAGTATCCCCTCCACGGGAGAGACCCAGTACTTC
few,TRBD2,TRBJ2-5,TRBV6-6,CASSRSGRAVSETQYF,TGTGCCAGCAGCCGAAGCGGGAGGGCCGTGTCAGAGACCCAGTACTTC
medium-sized,.,TRBJ2-7,TRBV27,CATEVGMEQYF,TGTGCCACCGAAGTCGGGATGGAGCAGTACTTC
.,.,TRBJ1-2,TRBV12-3/TRBV12-4,CASSPTKTVLYYGYTF,TGTGCCAGCAGCCCGACCAAGACAGTCCTCTACTATGGCTACACCTTC
.,.,TRBJ1-4,TRBV5-1,CASSSNSGEGEKLFF,TGCGCCAGCAGCTCGAATTCAGGGGAGGGCGAAAAACTGTTTTTT
.,.,TRBJ2-3,TRBV6-2/TRBV6-3,CASSLGGGTDTQYF,TGTGCCAGCAGTTTAGGTGGCGGCACAGATACGCAGTATTTT
medium-sized,TRBD2,TRBJ2-7,TRBV19,CASSIGSGRGGVYEQYF,TGTGCCAGTAGTATAGGGAGCGGGAGAGGCGGGGTCTACGAGCAGTACTTC
.,.,TRBJ1-4,TRBV18,CASSPIQDEKLFF,TGTGCCAGCTCACCAATCCAGGATGAAAAACTGTTTTTT
few,.,TRBJ1-5,TRBV28,CASRQVYSNQPQHF,TGTGCCAGCAGGCAGGTCTATAGCAATCAGCCCCAGCATTTT